The text below deals with one T cell receptor (beta chain). Its antigen is undetermined. Germline loops: CDR1 MDHEN, CDR2 SYDVKM. The CDR3 covers 15 residues. The V end was cut by 8 bases, the J end by 2 bases, with 16 bases between. With random hexamers, reverse transcription was performed on about 0.5 to 1 ug of RNA. Amplification of TCR beta CDR3 across 54 Vbeta and 13 Jbeta was performed with immunoSEQ multiplex PCR. A single record per CDR3 protein comes from TCRdb applying MiXCR to the immunoSEQ multiplex PCR reads. The table has 150,000 to 200,000 distinct CDR3 sequences, roughly 94% seen once. These data originate in a study of CD8 T cells in Susac syndrome. General study points: The study admitted that it had a relatively small number of individuals in its TCR sequencing and HLA analysis.

Sequencing targeted TCR beta in T cells from blood (CD8+ and CD4+). CD8+ and CD4+ T cells were negatively isolated; TEMRA cells were FACS-enriched. This TCR came from a human donor with multiple sclerosis. The J gene is TRBJ1-5, the V gene TRBV28, with D perhaps TRBD1 (6 bases). The sample consisted of CD4+ T cells from PBMCs. The CDR3 coding sequence is TGTGCCAGCTTCCAGGGTTGGACAGGCAATCAGCCCCAGCATTTT. It codes for CASFQGWTGNQPQHF.